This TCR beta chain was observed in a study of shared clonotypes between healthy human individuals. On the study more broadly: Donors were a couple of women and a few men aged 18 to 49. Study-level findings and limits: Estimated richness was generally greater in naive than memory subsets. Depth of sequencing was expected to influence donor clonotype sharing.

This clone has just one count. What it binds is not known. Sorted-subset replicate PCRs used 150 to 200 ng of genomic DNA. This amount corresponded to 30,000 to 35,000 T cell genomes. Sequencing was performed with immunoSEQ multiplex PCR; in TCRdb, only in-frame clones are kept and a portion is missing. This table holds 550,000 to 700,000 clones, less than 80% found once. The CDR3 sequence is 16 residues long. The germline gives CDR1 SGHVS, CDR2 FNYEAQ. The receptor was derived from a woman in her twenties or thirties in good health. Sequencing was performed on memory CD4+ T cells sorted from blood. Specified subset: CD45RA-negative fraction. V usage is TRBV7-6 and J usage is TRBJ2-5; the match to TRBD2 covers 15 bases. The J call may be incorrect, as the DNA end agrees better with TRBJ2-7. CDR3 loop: CASSLQGLAGGSEQYF. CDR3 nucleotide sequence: TGTGCCAGCAGCTTACAGGGACTAGCGGGAGGAAGCGAGCAGTACTTC.